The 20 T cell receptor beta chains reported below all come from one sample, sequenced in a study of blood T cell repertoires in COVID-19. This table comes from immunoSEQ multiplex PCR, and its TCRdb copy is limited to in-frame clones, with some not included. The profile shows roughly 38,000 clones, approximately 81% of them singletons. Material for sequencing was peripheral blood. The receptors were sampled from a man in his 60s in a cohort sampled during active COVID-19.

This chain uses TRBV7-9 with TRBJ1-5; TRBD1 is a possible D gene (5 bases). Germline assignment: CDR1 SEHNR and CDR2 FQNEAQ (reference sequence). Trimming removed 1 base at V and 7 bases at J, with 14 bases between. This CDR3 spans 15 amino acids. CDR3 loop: CASSLVGGDGQPQHF. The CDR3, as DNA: TGTGCCAGCAGCTTAGTTGGCGGGGACGGCCAGCCCCAGCATTTT.

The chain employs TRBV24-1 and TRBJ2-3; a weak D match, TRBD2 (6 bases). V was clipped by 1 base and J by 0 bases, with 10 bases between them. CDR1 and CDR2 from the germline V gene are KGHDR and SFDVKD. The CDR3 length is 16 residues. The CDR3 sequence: CATSDFAGPSTDTQYF. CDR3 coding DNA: TGTGCCACCAGTGATTTTGCGGGACCCAGCACAGATACGCAGTATTTT.

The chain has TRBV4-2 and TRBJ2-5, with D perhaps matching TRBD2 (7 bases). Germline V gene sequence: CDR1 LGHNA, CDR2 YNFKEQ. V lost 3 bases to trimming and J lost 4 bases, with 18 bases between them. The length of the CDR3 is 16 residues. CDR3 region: CASSQEARGGAETQYF. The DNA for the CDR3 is TGTGCCAGCAGCCAGGAAGCCAGGGGAGGGGCAGAGACCCAGTACTTC.

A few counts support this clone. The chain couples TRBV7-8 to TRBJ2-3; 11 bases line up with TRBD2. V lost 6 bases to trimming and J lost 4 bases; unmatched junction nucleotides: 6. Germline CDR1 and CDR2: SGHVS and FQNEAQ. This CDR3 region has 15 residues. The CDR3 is CASSRGTSGADTQYF. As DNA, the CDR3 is TGTGCCAGCAGTCGAGGGACTAGCGGAGCAGATACGCAGTATTTT.

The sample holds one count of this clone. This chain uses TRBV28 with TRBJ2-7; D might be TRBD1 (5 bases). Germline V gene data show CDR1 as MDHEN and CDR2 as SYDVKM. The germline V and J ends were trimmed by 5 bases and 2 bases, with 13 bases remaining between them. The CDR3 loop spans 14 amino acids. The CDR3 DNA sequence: TGTGCCAGCAGTCAGACAGTCGCTCCCTACGAGCAGTACTTC. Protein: CASSQTVAPYEQYF.

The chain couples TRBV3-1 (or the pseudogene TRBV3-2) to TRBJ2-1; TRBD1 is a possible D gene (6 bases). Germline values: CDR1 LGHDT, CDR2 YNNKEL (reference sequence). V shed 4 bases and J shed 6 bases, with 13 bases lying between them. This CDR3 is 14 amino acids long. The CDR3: CASSLRGMGNEQFF. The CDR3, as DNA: TGTGCCAGCAGCCTCAGGGGAATGGGCAATGAGCAGTTCTTC.

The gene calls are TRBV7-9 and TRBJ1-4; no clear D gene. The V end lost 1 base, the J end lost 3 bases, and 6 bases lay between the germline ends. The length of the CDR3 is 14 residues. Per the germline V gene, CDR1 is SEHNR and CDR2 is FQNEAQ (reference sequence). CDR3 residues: CASSLGYANEKLFF. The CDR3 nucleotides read TGTGCCAGCAGCTTAGGTTATGCTAATGAAAAACTGTTTTTT. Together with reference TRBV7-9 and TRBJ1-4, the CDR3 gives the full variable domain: DTGVSQNPRHKITKRGQNVTFRCDPISEHNRLYWYRQTLGQGPEFLTYFQNEAQLEKSRLLSDRFSAERPKGSFSTLEIQRTEQGDSAMYLCASSLGYANEKLFFGSGTQLSVL.

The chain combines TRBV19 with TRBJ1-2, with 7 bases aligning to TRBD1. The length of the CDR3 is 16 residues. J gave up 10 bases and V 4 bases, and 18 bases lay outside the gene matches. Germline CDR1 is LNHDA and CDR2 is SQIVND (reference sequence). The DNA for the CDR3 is TGTGCCAGTAGTACATACCCCCGGGACAGCCGGCGTTACTACACCTTC. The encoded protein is CASSTYPRDSRRYYTF.

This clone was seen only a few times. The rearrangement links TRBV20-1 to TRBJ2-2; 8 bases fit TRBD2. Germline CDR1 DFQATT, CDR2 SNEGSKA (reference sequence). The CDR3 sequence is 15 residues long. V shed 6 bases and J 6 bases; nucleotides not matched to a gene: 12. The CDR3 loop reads CSASPGLGAAGELFF. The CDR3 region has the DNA TGCAGTGCAAGTCCGGGACTAGGGGCAGCCGGGGAGCTGTTTTTT.

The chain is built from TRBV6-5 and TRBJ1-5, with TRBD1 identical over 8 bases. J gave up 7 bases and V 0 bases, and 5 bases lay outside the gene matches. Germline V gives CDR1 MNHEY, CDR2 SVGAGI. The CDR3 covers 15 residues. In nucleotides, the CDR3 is TGTGCCAGCAGTTACTCGGACAGGGCAGGGCAGCCCCAGCATTTT. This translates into CASSYSDRAGQPQHF.

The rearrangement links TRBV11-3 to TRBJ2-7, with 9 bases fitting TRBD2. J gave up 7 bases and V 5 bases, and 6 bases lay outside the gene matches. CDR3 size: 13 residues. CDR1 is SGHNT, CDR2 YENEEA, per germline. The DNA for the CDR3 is TGTGCCAGCAGCGCTAGCGGGATCAGTGAGCAGTACTTC. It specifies CASSASGISEQYF.

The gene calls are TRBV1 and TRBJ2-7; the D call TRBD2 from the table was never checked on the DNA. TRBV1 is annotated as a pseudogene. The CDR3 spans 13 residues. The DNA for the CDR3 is TGCACCAGCAGCCAATTTGAGCTGCACGAGCAGTACTTC. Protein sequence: CTSSQFELHEQYF.

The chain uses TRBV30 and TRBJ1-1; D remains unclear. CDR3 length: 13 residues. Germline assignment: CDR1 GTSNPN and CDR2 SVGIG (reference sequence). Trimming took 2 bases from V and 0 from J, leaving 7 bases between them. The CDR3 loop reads CAWSQTVNTEAFF. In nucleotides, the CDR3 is TGTGCCTGGAGTCAAACAGTGAACACTGAAGCTTTCTTT.

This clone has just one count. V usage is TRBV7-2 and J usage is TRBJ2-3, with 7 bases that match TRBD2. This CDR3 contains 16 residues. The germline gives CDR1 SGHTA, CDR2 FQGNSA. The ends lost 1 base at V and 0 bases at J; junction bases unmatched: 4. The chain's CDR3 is CASSLVAGASTDTQYF. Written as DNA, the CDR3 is TGTGCCAGCAGCTTAGTCGCGGGAGCGAGCACAGATACGCAGTATTTT.

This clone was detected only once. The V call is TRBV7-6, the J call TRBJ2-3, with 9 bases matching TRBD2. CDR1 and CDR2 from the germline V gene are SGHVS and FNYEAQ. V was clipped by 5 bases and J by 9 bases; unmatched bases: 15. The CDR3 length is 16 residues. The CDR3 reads CASSPQTSGLQGTQYF. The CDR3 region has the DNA TGTGCCAGCAGCCCCCAGACTAGCGGCTTGCAAGGAACGCAGTATTTT.

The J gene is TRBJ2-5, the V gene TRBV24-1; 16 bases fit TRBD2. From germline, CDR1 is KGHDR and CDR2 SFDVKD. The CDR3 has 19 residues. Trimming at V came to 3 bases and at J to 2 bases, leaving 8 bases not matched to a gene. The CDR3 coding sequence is TGTGCCACCAGTGATCTCGCTCCGGGACTAGCGGGGGGGCAAGAGACCCAGTACTTC. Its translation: CATSDLAPGLAGGQETQYF.

The CDR3 region is CASSPAGTGIPTGELFF. Written as DNA, the CDR3 is TGCGCCAGCAGCCCGGCCGGGACAGGGATTCCAACCGGGGAGCTGTTTTTT. The chain is built from TRBV5-1 and TRBJ2-2; 9 bases line up with TRBD1. J gave up 5 bases and V 4 bases, and 12 bases lay outside the gene matches. CDR1 and CDR2 from the germline V gene are SGHRS and YFSETQ. The CDR3 runs 17 residues.

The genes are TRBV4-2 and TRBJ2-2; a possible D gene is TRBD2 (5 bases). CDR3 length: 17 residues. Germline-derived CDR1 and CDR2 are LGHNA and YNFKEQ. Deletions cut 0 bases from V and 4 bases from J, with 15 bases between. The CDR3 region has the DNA TGTGCCAGCAGCCAAGACCAAAAAGGAGGAGCCACCGGGGAGCTGTTTTTT. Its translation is CASSQDQKGGATGELFF.

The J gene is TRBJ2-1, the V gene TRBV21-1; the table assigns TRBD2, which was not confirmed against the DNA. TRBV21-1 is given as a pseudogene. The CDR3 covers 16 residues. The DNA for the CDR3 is TGTGCCAGCAGCTCTCAATCCCGGACTAGAGACAATGAGCAGTTCTTC. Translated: CASSSQSRTRDNEQFF.

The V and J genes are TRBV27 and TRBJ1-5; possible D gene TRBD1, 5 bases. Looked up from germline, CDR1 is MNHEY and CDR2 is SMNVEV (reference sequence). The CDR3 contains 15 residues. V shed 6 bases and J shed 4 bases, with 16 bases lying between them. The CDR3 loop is CASSPWSGGNQPQHF. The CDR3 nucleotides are TGTGCCAGCAGCCCATGGTCGGGGGGAAATCAGCCCCAGCATTTT.